The subject of this entry is one T cell receptor (beta chain). Its antigen is as yet unknown. The CDR3 spans 16 residues. Trimming took off 0 bases at V and 2 bases at J, with 13 bases between the two ends. Germline CDR1 reads SGDLS; CDR2 reads YYNGEE. This entry comes from a study of post-analysis software for immune sequencing data. Study-wide findings and caveats: Among 5 or 6 TRBV segments more frequent in patients than controls were TRBV5-6, TRBV5-1 and TRBV20-1.

Every TCR beta cDNA library bore unique molecular identifiers. TCRdb reprocessed the PCR reads via MiXCR and lists one record per CDR3 protein. Counted here are about 400,000 distinct CDR3 sequences, around 37% occurring once; the ten biggest clones make up under 15%. Sequenced input: blood. The genes are TRBV9 and TRBJ2-3; D is undetermined. This sequence was found in a girl aged 10-17 years with multiple sclerosis. CDR3 region: CASSVEKSEITDTQYF. CDR3 DNA sequence: TGTGCCAGCAGCGTAGAGAAAAGTGAGATCACAGATACGCAGTATTTT.